These T cell receptor beta chains were read from a single sample in a study of blood T cell repertoires in COVID-19. The data were produced by immunoSEQ multiplex PCR, yet TCRdb's version contains in-frame clones alone and is incomplete. The repertoire holds approximately 300,000 clones, around 92% seen once, with 1.5% to 2% in the top ten. The sequenced material came from peripheral blood. All receptors derive from a woman between 25 and 40 years old with COVID-19, enrolled during active disease. Each CDR3 is given with its conserved first and last residue. D genes are given only for firm matches. Clone size, where shown, is once, few, many, or a class for clones that have expanded.

d_call: .
clone_size: few
j_call: TRBJ1-1
v_call: TRBV11-3
cdr3_length: 13
cdr3_nt: TGTGCCAGCAGCTTCTCAGGGAACACTGAAGCTTTCTTT
cdr3_aa: CASSFSGNTEAFF

d_call: .
clone_size: .
j_call: TRBJ2-3
v_call: TRBV10-3
cdr3_length: 15
cdr3_nt: TGTGCCACCCTGAGTCCGCTACCAAGCACAGATACGCAGTATTTT
cdr3_aa: CATLSPLPSTDTQYF

d_call: TRBD1
clone_size: .
j_call: TRBJ1-2
v_call: TRBV3-1/TRBV3-2
cdr3_length: 15
cdr3_nt: TGTGCCAGCAGCCCCCGAACAGGGGCACAATCTGGCTACACCTTC
cdr3_aa: CASSPRTGAQSGYTF

d_call: TRBD2
clone_size: .
j_call: TRBJ2-1
v_call: TRBV5-4
cdr3_length: 15
cdr3_nt: TGTGCCAGCAGCCCTAGCGGAAGCTCCTACAATGAGCAGTTCTTC
cdr3_aa: CASSPSGSSYNEQFF

d_call: TRBD2
clone_size: .
j_call: TRBJ2-7
v_call: TRBV5-4
cdr3_length: 14
cdr3_nt: TGTGCCAGCAGCTCGACTAGCGGGGGGGACGAGCAGTACTTC
cdr3_aa: CASSSTSGGDEQYF

d_call: .
clone_size: .
j_call: TRBJ2-3
v_call: TRBV3-1/TRBV3-2
cdr3_length: 14
cdr3_nt: TGTGCCAGCAGCCAAGGACTTAACACAGATACGCAGTATTTT
cdr3_aa: CASSQGLNTDTQYF

d_call: .
clone_size: .
j_call: TRBJ1-6
v_call: TRBV6-5
cdr3_length: 14
cdr3_nt: TGTGCCAGCAGTCACCGGGACAACAATTCACCCCTCCACTTT
cdr3_aa: CASSHRDNNSPLHF

d_call: .
clone_size: .
j_call: TRBJ1-6
v_call: TRBV12-3/TRBV12-4
cdr3_length: 13
cdr3_nt: TGTGCCAGCAGTCGACGACAGAATTCACCCCTCCACTTT
cdr3_aa: CASSRRQNSPLHF

d_call: .
clone_size: few
j_call: TRBJ2-2
v_call: TRBV19
cdr3_length: 16
cdr3_nt: TGTGCCAGTAGTACCTCGGGGGTGTTATGGACCGGGGAGCTGTTTTTT
cdr3_aa: CASSTSGVLWTGELFF

d_call: .
clone_size: .
j_call: TRBJ1-2
v_call: TRBV6-5
cdr3_length: 11
cdr3_nt: TGTGGAAGCGGGGGTGCGGGGAGCTACACCTTC
cdr3_aa: CGSGGAGSYTF

d_call: .
clone_size: .
j_call: TRBJ2-2
v_call: TRBV11-3
cdr3_length: 17
cdr3_nt: TGTGCCAGCAGCTTCCTTTTGTGGGCTACGAACACCGGGGAGCTGTTTTTT
cdr3_aa: CASSFLLWATNTGELFF

d_call: TRBD1
clone_size: .
j_call: TRBJ1-5
v_call: TRBV6-5
cdr3_length: 15
cdr3_nt: TGTGCCAGCAGTAAGGACAGGCGAATCAATCAGCCCCAGCATTTT
cdr3_aa: CASSKDRRINQPQHF

d_call: .
clone_size: .
j_call: TRBJ2-1
v_call: TRBV21-1
cdr3_length: 17
cdr3_nt: TGTGCCAGCAGCAAACGGCCAGGCCAAAGCTCCTACAATGAGCAGTTCTTC
cdr3_aa: CASSKRPGQSSYNEQFF

d_call: TRBD1
clone_size: few
j_call: TRBJ2-3
v_call: TRBV4-1
cdr3_length: 16
cdr3_nt: TGCGCCAGCAGTCCTCTAGACAGGGGGAGCACAGATACGCAGTATTTT
cdr3_aa: CASSPLDRGSTDTQYF

d_call: TRBD1
clone_size: .
j_call: TRBJ1-5
v_call: TRBV10-3
cdr3_length: 16
cdr3_nt: TGTGCCATCAGCGCACAAACAGGGGGGAGCAATCAGCCCCAGCATTTT
cdr3_aa: CAISAQTGGSNQPQHF

d_call: .
clone_size: few
j_call: TRBJ1-2
v_call: TRBV2
cdr3_length: 11
cdr3_nt: TGTGCCAGCAGTGTCAGCTATGGCTACACCTTC
cdr3_aa: CASSVSYGYTF

d_call: TRBD1
clone_size: .
j_call: TRBJ2-3
v_call: TRBV6-5
cdr3_length: 13
cdr3_nt: TGTGCCAGCAGGGACAGGGGTAGGGATACGCAGTATTTT
cdr3_aa: CASRDRGRDTQYF

d_call: .
clone_size: .
j_call: TRBJ2-3
v_call: TRBV4-1
cdr3_length: 13
cdr3_nt: TGCGCCAGCAGCCAGCGGGTCGCGGATACGCAGTATTTT
cdr3_aa: CASSQRVADTQYF

d_call: .
clone_size: .
j_call: TRBJ2-3
v_call: TRBV18
cdr3_length: 16
cdr3_nt: TGTGCCAGCTCACCGGAGGGGAACCACGCCGCAGATACGCAGTATTTT
cdr3_aa: CASSPEGNHAADTQYF

d_call: TRBD1
clone_size: .
j_call: TRBJ1-2
v_call: TRBV19
cdr3_length: 13
cdr3_nt: TGTGCCAGTAGTATAGGACAGGGCCTCGGCTACACCTTC
cdr3_aa: CASSIGQGLGYTF

d_call: .
clone_size: .
j_call: TRBJ1-2
v_call: TRBV6-5
cdr3_length: 15
cdr3_nt: TGTGCCAGCAGCAGGCAGCTTCTCGGTGGGTATGGCTACACCTTC
cdr3_aa: CASSRQLLGGYGYTF

d_call: TRBD1
clone_size: .
j_call: TRBJ1-1
v_call: TRBV4-3
cdr3_length: 15
cdr3_nt: TGCGCCAGCAGCCAAGATCGCAAGGGGGCGACTGAAGCTTTCTTT
cdr3_aa: CASSQDRKGATEAFF

d_call: TRBD2
clone_size: .
j_call: TRBJ2-3
v_call: TRBV5-1
cdr3_length: 15
cdr3_nt: TGCGCCAGCAGCTTTAGCGGGCGCCCCACAGATACGCAGTATTTT
cdr3_aa: CASSFSGRPTDTQYF

d_call: .
clone_size: .
j_call: TRBJ1-2
v_call: TRBV5-6
cdr3_length: 14
cdr3_nt: TGTGCCAGCAGCTTGGTACGGGAGAACTATGGCTACACCTTC
cdr3_aa: CASSLVRENYGYTF

d_call: TRBD2
clone_size: .
j_call: TRBJ2-1
v_call: TRBV4-2
cdr3_length: 17
cdr3_nt: TGTGCCAGCAGCCAAGATGAGTCGGCTAGCGGGTACAATGAGCAGTTCTTC
cdr3_aa: CASSQDESASGYNEQFF

d_call: TRBD2
clone_size: .
j_call: TRBJ2-1
v_call: TRBV28
cdr3_length: 20
cdr3_nt: TGTGCCAGCAGCTATCCAACTAGCGGCTCTGATAGGAGCTCCTACAATGAGCAGTTCTTC
cdr3_aa: CASSYPTSGSDRSSYNEQFF

d_call: .
clone_size: .
j_call: TRBJ2-5
v_call: TRBV4-3
cdr3_length: 13
cdr3_nt: TGCGCCAGCAGCCGGGGGCTGCAAGAGACCCAGTACTTC
cdr3_aa: CASSRGLQETQYF

d_call: .
clone_size: .
j_call: TRBJ2-2
v_call: TRBV5-6
cdr3_length: 14
cdr3_nt: TGTGCCAGCAGCCTGCAGGGTACCACCGGGGAGCTGTTTTTT
cdr3_aa: CASSLQGTTGELFF

d_call: TRBD1
clone_size: .
j_call: TRBJ1-3
v_call: TRBV5-1
cdr3_length: 16
cdr3_nt: TGCGCCAGCAGCTTGGCAGGGGGATCCTCTGGAAACACCATATATTTT
cdr3_aa: CASSLAGGSSGNTIYF

d_call: TRBD1
clone_size: .
j_call: TRBJ1-1
v_call: TRBV3-1/TRBV3-2
cdr3_length: 14
cdr3_nt: TGTGCCAGCAGCCGGGGACAGTCGAACACTGAAGCTTTCTTT
cdr3_aa: CASSRGQSNTEAFF

d_call: .
clone_size: .
j_call: TRBJ1-2
v_call: TRBV19
cdr3_length: 14
cdr3_nt: TGTGCCAGTAGCCGACTCGGGGGGCTTAATGGCTACACCTTC
cdr3_aa: CASSRLGGLNGYTF

d_call: .
clone_size: .
j_call: TRBJ1-5
v_call: TRBV7-2
cdr3_length: 19
cdr3_nt: TGTGCCAGCAGCTTAGGGGGGAGGGGGATCGGTAATATTCGTCAGCCCCAGCATTTT
cdr3_aa: CASSLGGRGIGNIRQPQHF

d_call: .
clone_size: .
j_call: TRBJ2-7
v_call: TRBV12-5
cdr3_length: 11
cdr3_nt: TGTGCTAGTGCCTGGGGGGACGAGCAGTACTTC
cdr3_aa: CASAWGDEQYF

d_call: TRBD1
clone_size: many
j_call: TRBJ2-3
v_call: TRBV6-1
cdr3_length: 15
cdr3_nt: TGTGCCAGCAGTGAAGGGACAGGGGGCGCAGATACGCAGTATTTT
cdr3_aa: CASSEGTGGADTQYF

d_call: TRBD2
clone_size: few
j_call: TRBJ2-1
v_call: TRBV6-1
cdr3_length: 16
cdr3_nt: TGTGCCAGCAGGGAACTAGCGGCTAGCTCCTACAATGAGCAGTTCTTC
cdr3_aa: CASRELAASSYNEQFF